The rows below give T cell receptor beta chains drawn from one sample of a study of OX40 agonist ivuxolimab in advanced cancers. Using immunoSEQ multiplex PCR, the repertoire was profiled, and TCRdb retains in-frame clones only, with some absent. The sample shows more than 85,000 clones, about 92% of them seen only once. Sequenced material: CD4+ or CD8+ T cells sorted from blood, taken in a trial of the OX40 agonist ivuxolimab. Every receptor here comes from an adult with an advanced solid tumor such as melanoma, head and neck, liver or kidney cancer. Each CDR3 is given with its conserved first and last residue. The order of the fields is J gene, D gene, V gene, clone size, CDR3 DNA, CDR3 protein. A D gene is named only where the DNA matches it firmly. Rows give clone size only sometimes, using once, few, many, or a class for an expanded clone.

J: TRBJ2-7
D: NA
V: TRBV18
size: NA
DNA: TGTGCCAGCTCACCTCAGCTAGGGGGTGAGGAGCAGTACTTC
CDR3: CASSPQLGGEEQYF

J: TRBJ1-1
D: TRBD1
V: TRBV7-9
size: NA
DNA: TGTGCCAGCAGCTTAGCGACAGGGGGCTGGGCTGAAGCTTTCTTT
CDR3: CASSLATGGWAEAFF

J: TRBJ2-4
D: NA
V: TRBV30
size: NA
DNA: TGTGCCTGGCGGCTGGGTCTCAAAAACATTCAGTACTTC
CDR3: CAWRLGLKNIQYF

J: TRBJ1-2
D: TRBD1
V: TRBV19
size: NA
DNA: TGTGCCAGTAGTACCAAGGACGGGACAGAATTTGGCTACACCTTC
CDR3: CASSTKDGTEFGYTF

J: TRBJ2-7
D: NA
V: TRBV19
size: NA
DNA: TGTGCCAGTAGTATTAATGGCGGTTACGAGCAGTACTTC
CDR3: CASSINGGYEQYF

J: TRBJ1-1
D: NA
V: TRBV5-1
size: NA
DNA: TGCGCCAGCAGCTTATACACCGTCCGGGGCCGGAACACTGAAGCTTTCTTT
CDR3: CASSLYTVRGRNTEAFF

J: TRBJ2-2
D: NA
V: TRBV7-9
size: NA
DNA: TGTGCCGTGAGCACCGGGGAGCTGTTTTTT
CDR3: CAVSTGELFF

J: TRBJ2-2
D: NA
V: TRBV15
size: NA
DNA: TGTGCCACCAGCAGAGATTTTTCCGGGGAGCTGTTTTTT
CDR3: CATSRDFSGELFF

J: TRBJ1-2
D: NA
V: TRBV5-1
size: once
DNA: TGCGCCAGCAGCTTGAGGATGGACAGCATCTATGGCTACACCTTC
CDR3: CASSLRMDSIYGYTF

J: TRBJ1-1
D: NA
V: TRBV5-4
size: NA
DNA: TGTGCCAGCAGCTTTGGGGGCGACAGACCGAACACTGAAGCTTTCTTT
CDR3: CASSFGGDRPNTEAFF

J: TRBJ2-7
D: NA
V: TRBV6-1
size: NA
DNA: TGTGCCAGCAGTGAACACGCAGGGGTGGGCGAGCAGTACTTC
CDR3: CASSEHAGVGEQYF

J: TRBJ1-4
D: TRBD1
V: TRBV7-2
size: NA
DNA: TGTGCCAGCAGCAGCGACAGGGGGTCATCTGAAAAACTGTTTTTT
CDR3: CASSSDRGSSEKLFF

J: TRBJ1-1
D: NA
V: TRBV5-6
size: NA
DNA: TGTGCCAGCAGCTTTTACACAGTGAACACTGAAGCTTTCTTT
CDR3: CASSFYTVNTEAFF

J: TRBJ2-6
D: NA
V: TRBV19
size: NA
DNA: TGTGCCAGTAACACACAGGTTCCCAGTGGGGCCAACGTCCTGACTTTC
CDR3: CASNTQVPSGANVLTF

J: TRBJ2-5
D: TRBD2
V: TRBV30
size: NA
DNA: TGTGCCTGGAGTGTATACCCCCCGGCTAGCGGGAGACAAGAGACCCAGTACTTC
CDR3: CAWSVYPPASGRQETQYF

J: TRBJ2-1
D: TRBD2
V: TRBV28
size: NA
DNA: TGTGCCAGCTTCCCGTCTAGCGGGAGGCGGTACAATGAGCAGTTCTTC
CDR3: CASFPSSGRRYNEQFF

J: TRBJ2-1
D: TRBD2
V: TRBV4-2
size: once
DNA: TGTGCCAGCAGCCAGGCGGGAGGCTCCTACAATGAGCAGTTCTTC
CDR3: CASSQAGGSYNEQFF

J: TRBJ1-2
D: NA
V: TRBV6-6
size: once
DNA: TGTGCCAGCATTGAGGACATGGGCTATGGCTACACCTTC
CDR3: CASIEDMGYGYTF

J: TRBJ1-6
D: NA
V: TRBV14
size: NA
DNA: TGTGCCAGCAGCCTGATGACGACGGCCGGGAATAATTCACCCCTCCACTTT
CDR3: CASSLMTTAGNNSPLHF

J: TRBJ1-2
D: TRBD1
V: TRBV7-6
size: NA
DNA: TGTGCCAGCAGCTCGGGACAGGGGGCAATGAACTATGGCTACACCTTC
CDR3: CASSSGQGAMNYGYTF

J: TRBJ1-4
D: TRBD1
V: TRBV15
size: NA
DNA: TGTGCCACCAGCAGAGACAAGACAGGGGGGAATGAAAAACTGTTTTTT
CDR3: CATSRDKTGGNEKLFF

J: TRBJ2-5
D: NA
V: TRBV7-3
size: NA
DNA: TGTGCCAGCAGCTTAAGTAGCAGGCTGGGTGGGACCCAGTACTTC
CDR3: CASSLSSRLGGTQYF

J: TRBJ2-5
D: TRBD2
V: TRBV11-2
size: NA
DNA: TGTGCCAGCAGCCGGGGGGAGCGGCGGTACTTC
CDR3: CASSRGERRYF

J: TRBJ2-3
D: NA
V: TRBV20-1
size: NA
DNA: TGCAGTGCCCTCCGGGCAGATACGCAGTATTTT
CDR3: CSALRADTQYF

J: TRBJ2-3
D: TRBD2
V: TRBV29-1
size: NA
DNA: TGCAGCGTTGAGGAGCTAGCGGCAGGCTCAGATACGCAGTATTTT
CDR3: CSVEELAAGSDTQYF

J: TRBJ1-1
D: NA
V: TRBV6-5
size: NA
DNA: TGTGCCAGCAGTTACTCCTACAGTCGTACTGAAGCTTTCTTT
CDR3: CASSYSYSRTEAFF

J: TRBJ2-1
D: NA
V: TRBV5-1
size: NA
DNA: TGCGCCAGCAGCTTGGTGGGGGGCGGACCCGAGAATGAGCAGTTCTTC
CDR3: CASSLVGGGPENEQFF

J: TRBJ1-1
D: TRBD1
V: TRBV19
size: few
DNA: TGTGCCAGTAGGGGACAGGCGCGACTGAACACTGAAGCTTTCTTT
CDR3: CASRGQARLNTEAFF

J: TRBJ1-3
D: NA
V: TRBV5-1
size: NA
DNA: TGCGCCAGCAGCGTCCAGGACCGGGCCTCTGGAAACACCATATATTTT
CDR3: CASSVQDRASGNTIYF

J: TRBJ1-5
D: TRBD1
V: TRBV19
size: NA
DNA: TGTGCCAGTAGTATATACGAGACAGGGGTCGGGCAGCCCCAGCATTTT
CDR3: CASSIYETGVGQPQHF

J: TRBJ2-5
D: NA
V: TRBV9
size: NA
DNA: TGTGCCAGCAGCGTAGCTAAGCTTCAAGAGACCCAGTACTTC
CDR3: CASSVAKLQETQYF

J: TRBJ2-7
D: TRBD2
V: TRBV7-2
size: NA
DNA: TGTGCCAGCAGCTCCGATTTACTAGCGGCCTCCTACGAGCAGTACTTC
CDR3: CASSSDLLAASYEQYF

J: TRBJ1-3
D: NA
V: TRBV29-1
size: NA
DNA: TGCAGCGTTATTCAGAACTCTGGAAACACCATATATTTT
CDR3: CSVIQNSGNTIYF

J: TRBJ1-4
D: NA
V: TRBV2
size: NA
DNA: TGTGCCAGCAGTGAAGCGCGTAACTCCCTCGGCGAAAAACTGTTTTTT
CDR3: CASSEARNSLGEKLFF

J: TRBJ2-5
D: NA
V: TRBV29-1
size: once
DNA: TGCAGCGTTGAAGATGCGAGGACCCAAGCAGAGACCCAGTACTTC
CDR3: CSVEDARTQAETQYF

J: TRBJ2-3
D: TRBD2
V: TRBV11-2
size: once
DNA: TGTGCCAGCAGCTCGAAGCGGGAGGCACAACCCACAGATACGCAGTATTTT
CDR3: CASSSKREAQPTDTQYF

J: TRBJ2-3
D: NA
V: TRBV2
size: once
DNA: TGTGCCAGCAGTGACGGGTGGGTAGACGATACGCAGTATTTT
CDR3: CASSDGWVDDTQYF

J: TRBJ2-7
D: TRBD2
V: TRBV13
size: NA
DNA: TGTGCCAGCAGCTCCTTGGGGTGGGGGGCCACTAGCGGGACGTACGAGCAGTACTTC
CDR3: CASSSLGWGATSGTYEQYF

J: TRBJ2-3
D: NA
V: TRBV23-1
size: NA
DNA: TGCGCCAGCAGTCACGTCGGGGGTGTGGGGAATACGCAGTATTTT
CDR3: CASSHVGGVGNTQYF

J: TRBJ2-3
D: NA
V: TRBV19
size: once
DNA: TGTGCCAGTAGTATGCGCGGCGATACGCAGTATTTT
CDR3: CASSMRGDTQYF

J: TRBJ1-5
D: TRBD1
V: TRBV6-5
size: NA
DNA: TGTGCCAGCAGAGGGGACAGGGGGCCCGATCAGCCCCAGCATTTT
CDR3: CASRGDRGPDQPQHF

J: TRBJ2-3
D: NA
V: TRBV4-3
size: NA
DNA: TGCGCCAGCAGCCAAGACCAGCAGCGTAGTACGCAGTATTTT
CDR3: CASSQDQQRSTQYF

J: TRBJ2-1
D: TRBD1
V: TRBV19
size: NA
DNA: TGTGCCAGTAGTCGACAGGGGGGCGCCTACAATGAGCAGTTCTTC
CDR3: CASSRQGGAYNEQFF

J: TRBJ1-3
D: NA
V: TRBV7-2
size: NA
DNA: TGTGCCAGCAGCTTAAGGGGATCCCCTGGAAACACCATATATTTT
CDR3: CASSLRGSPGNTIYF

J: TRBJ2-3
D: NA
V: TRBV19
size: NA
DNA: TGTGCCAGTACTAACACAGATACGCAGTATTTT
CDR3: CASTNTDTQYF

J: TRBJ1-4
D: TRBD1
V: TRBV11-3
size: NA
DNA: TGTGCCAGCAGCTCACAGACAGGGTTTGATGAAAAACTGTTTTTT
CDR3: CASSSQTGFDEKLFF